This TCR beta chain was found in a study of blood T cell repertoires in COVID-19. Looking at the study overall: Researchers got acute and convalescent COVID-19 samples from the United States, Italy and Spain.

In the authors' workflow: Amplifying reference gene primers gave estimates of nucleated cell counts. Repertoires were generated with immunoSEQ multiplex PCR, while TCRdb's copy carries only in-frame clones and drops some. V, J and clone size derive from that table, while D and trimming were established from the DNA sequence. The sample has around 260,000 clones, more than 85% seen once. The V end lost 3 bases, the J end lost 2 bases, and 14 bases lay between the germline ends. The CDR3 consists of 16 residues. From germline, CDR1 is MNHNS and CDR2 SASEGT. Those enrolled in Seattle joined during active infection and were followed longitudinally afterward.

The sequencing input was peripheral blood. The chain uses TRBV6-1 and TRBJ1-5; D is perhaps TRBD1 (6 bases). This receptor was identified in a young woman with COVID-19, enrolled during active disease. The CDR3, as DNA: TGTGCCAGCAGTGACAAGAACAGGGTGGGCAATCAGCCCCAGCATTTT. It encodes CASSDKNRVGNQPQHF.